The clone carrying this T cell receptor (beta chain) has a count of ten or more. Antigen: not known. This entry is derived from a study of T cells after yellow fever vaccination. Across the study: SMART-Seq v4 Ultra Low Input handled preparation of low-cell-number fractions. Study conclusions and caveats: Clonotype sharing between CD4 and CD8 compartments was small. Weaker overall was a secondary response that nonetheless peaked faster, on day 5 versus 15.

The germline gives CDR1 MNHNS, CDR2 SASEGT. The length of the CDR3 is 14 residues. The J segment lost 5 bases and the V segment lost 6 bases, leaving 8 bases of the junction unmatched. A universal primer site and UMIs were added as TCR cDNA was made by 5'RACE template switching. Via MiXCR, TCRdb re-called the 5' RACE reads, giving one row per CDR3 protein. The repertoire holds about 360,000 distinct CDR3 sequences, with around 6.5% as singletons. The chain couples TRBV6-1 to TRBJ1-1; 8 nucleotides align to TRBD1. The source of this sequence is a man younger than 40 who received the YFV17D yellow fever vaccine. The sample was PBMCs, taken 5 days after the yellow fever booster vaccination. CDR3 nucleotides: TGTGCCAGCAGGACAGACAGGGGTGGGACTGAAGCTTTCTTT. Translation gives CASRTDRGGTEAFF.